Below are 5 T cell receptor beta chains sequenced from a single sample in a study of shared clonotypes between healthy human individuals. The repertoire was sequenced with immunoSEQ multiplex PCR; TCRdb's copy has only in-frame clones and lacks some. The repertoire has about 2.4 million clones, 80% to 95% of them found once; the top ten carry about 0.34%. The sequencing sample was made of naive CD4+ T cells from PBMCs. Regarding subset: CD45RA+ positively selected. These TCRs come from a man aged 18-30 years in good health. Some clones in this sample may be carry-over from other donors' samples.

This clone was recorded only once. This sequence joins TRBV6-5 and TRBJ1-2; tentative D call: TRBD1 (6 bases). V gave up 3 bases and J gave up 2 bases, with 10 bases separating them. Germline values: CDR1 MNHEY, CDR2 SVGAGI. The CDR3 covers 14 residues. The CDR3 region is CASSYGTRNYGYTF. The CDR3 DNA reads as TGTGCCAGCAGTTATGGGACAAGAAACTATGGCTACACCTTC.

The V call is TRBV5-5, the J call TRBJ2-7; a possible D gene is TRBD2 (5 bases). Trimming stripped 1 base from V and 6 bases from J, with 14 bases between. Germline values: CDR1 SGHKS, CDR2 YYEKEE (reference sequence). This CDR3 is built from 14 residues. CDR3 DNA sequence: TGTGCCAGCAGCTTGATGGTGGCTAGCTCCGAGCAGTACTTC. This gives the protein CASSLMVASSEQYF.

The chain recombines TRBV15 with TRBJ2-5; tentatively, D is TRBD1 (7 bases). Trimming cost V 1 base and J 7 bases, with 19 bases left between them. Germline values: CDR1 LNHNV, CDR2 YYDKDF (reference sequence). The CDR3 runs 16 residues. This chain's CDR3 is CATSRGGSGGRGTQYF. For the CDR3, the DNA is TGTGCCACCAGCAGAGGCGGGTCAGGGGGGAGAGGGACCCAGTACTTC.

The chain employs TRBV27 and TRBJ1-1; 9 positions agree with TRBD1. Germline V gives CDR1 MNHEY, CDR2 SMNVEV (reference sequence). The trim removed 4 bases at V and 3 bases at J, leaving 6 bases unmatched. The CDR3 is 15 residues long. CDR3 coding DNA: TGTGCCAGCAGTTCCCACAGGGGGCAGGACACTGAAGCTTTCTTT. Amino acid sequence: CASSSHRGQDTEAFF.

This clone was observed a single time. V and J are TRBV9 and TRBJ2-2; D is unresolved. The CDR3 contains 14 residues. The V end was cut by 4 bases, the J end by 6 bases, with 13 bases between. Per germline, CDR1 SGDLS and CDR2 YYNGEE. In DNA, the CDR3 is TGTGCCAGCAGCCCAGACCCCCAGGCCGGGGAGCTGTTTTTT. Translation: CASSPDPQAGELFF. Filled out from reference TRBV9 and TRBJ2-2, the complete variable domain reads DSGVTQTPKHLITATGQRVTLRCSPRSGDLSVYWYQQSLDQGLQFLIQYYNGEERAKGNILERFSAQQFPDLHSELNLSSLELGDSALYFCASSPDPQAGELFFGEGSRLTVL.